Listed below are T cell receptor beta chains from one sample, sequenced in a study of blood T cell repertoires in COVID-19. The protocol was immunoSEQ multiplex PCR, while the TCRdb copy is restricted to in-frame clones and leaves out a portion. The sample has about 410,000 clones; approximately 90% are singletons. What was sequenced was peripheral blood. Every receptor here comes from a woman aged 25 to 45 with active or convalescent COVID-19. Both conserved end residues are part of each CDR3. D genes are given only for firm matches. The size field is filled for only some rows; it gives once, few, many or a size class.

- TRBD1 TRBJ2-5 TRBV11-3 TGTGCCAGCAGCTGGATGACCGGGACAGGGGTTAGAGAGACCCAGTACTTC CASSWMTGTGVRETQYF
- TRBD1 TRBJ2-3 TRBV28 TGTGCCAGCAGTTTCCAGACAGGGGCGTATAGCACAGATACGCAGTATTTT CASSFQTGAYSTDTQYF
- TRBD2 TRBJ2-5 TRBV9 TGTGCCAGCAGCCCCCCGGGAGGGCAGGAGACCCAGTACTTC CASSPPGGQETQYF
- TRBD1 TRBJ1-1 TRBV12-5 TGTGCTAGTGGCCCCGACAGGGGCAGTACTGAAGCTTTCTTT CASGPDRGSTEAFF
- TRBD2 TRBJ2-7 TRBV30 TGTGCCTGGAGTGTCGGACTAGCGCCAACCTACGAGCAGTACTTC CAWSVGLAPTYEQYF
- TRBD1 TRBJ1-2 TRBV27 TGTGCCAGCAGCCCCGCGGACAGGGGTTTTAGGGGCTACACCTTC CASSPADRGFRGYTF
few - TRBJ1-3 TRBV11-2 TGTGCCAGCAGCCCCACAGGGCCGGGAAACACCATATATTTT CASSPTGPGNTIYF
- TRBD2 TRBJ2-3 TRBV5-1 TGCGCCAGCAAGGGCGGGAGCCCCACAGATACGCAGTATTTT CASKGGSPTDTQYF
once - TRBJ2-7 TRBV27 TGTGCCAGCAGTTTATCCGGGAATGCCTACGAGCAGTACTTC CASSLSGNAYEQYF
- - TRBJ1-1 TRBV18 TGTGCCAGCTCAACAATGAACACTGAAGCTTTCTTT CASSTMNTEAFF
few - TRBJ1-1 TRBV30 TGTGCCTGGGAGCGGAAGTCTCCCAGCCTAGAAGCTTTCTTT CAWERKSPSLEAFF